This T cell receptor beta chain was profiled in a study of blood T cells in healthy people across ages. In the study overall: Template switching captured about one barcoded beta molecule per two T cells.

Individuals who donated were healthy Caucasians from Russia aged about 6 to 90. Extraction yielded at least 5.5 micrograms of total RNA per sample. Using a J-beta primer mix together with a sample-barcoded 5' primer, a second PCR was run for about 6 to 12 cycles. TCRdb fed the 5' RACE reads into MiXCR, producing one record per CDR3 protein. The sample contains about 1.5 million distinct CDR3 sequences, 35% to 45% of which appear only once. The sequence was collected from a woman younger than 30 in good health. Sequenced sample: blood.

The CDR3 DNA sequence: TGTGCCAGCAGCTCCCTTCCGGGACTAGCGGTGAACAATGAGCAGTTCTTC. Residues: CASSSLPGLAVNNEQFF. The rearrangement uses TRBV11-1 and TRBJ2-1, with 11 bases lining up with TRBD2. The CDR3 consists of 17 residues. The germline CDR1 and CDR2 sequences are SGHAT and FQDESV (reference sequence). Trimming at V came to 4 bases and at J to 5 bases, leaving 10 bases not matched to a gene.